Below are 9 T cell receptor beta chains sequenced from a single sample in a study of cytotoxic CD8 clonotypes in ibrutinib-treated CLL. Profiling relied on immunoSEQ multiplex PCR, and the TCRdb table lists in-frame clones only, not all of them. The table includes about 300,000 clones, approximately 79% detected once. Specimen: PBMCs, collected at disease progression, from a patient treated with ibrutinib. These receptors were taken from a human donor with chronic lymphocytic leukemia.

The CDR3 protein is CASSHTGGRVAYEQYF. The CDR3, as DNA: TGTGCCAGCAGCCATACAGGGGGGCGCGTTGCCTACGAGCAGTACTTC. The gene calls are TRBV7-9 and TRBJ2-7, with 8 nucleotides matching TRBD1. Germline V lookup: CDR1 SEHNR, CDR2 FQNEAQ (reference sequence). This CDR3 is built from 16 residues. V trimming: 5 bases; J trimming: 2 bases; junction bases outside the gene matches: 11.

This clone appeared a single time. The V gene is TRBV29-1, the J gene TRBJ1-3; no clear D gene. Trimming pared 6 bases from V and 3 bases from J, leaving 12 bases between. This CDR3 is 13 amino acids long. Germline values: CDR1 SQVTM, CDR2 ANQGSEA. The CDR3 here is CSVTHPNGNTIYF. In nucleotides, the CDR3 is TGCAGCGTGACCCATCCGAATGGAAACACCATATATTTT.

This chain's CDR3 is CSVVGQAYSYEQYF. In DNA form, the CDR3 reads TGCAGCGTTGTGGGACAGGCGTATTCCTACGAGCAGTACTTC. The chain joins TRBV29-1 to TRBJ2-7; 8 bases line up with TRBD1. Germline V gives CDR1 SQVTM, CDR2 ANQGSEA. The trim removed 4 bases at V and 1 base at J, leaving 6 bases unmatched. This CDR3 is 14 amino acids long.

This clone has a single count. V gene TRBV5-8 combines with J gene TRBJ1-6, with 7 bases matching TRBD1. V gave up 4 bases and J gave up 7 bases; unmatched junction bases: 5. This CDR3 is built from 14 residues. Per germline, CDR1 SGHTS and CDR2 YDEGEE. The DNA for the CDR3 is TGTGCCAGCAGCATGGGACAGCCCAATTCACCCCTCCACTTT. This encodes CASSMGQPNSPLHF.

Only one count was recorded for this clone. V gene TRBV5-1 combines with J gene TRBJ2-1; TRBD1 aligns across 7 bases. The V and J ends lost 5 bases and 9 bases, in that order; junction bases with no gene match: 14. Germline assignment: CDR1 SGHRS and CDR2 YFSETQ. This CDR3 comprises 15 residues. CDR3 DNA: TGCGCCAGCAGGATAGGGACAGTCCTTGAGGGTGAGCAGTTCTTC. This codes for CASRIGTVLEGEQFF.

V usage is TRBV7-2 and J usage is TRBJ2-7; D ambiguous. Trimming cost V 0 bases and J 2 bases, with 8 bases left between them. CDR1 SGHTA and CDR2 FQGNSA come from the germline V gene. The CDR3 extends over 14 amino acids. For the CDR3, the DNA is TGTGCCAGCAGCTTAGCGGGGTCTCCCTACGAGCAGTACTTC. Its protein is CASSLAGSPYEQYF.

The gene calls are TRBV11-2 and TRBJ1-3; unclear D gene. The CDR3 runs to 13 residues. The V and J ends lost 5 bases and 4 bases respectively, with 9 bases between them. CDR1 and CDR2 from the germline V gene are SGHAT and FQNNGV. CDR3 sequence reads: CASSRHVGNTIYF. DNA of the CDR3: TGTGCCAGCAGCCGTCATGTAGGAAACACCATATATTTT.

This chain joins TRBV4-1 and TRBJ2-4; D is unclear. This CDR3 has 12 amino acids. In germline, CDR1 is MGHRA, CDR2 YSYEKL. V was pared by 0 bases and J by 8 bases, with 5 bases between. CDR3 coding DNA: TGCGCCAGCAGCCAAGACAGTTACATTCAGTACTTC. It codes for CASSQDSYIQYF.

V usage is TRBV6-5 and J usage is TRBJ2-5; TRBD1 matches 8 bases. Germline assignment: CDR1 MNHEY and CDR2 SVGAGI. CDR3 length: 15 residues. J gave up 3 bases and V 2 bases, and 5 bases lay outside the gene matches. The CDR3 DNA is TGTGCCAGCAGTTACATTGGACAGGGAGAAGAGACCCAGTACTTC. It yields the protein CASSYIGQGEETQYF.